Shown below are 14 T cell receptor beta chains from a single sample sequenced in a study of blood T cell repertoires in COVID-19. Libraries were prepared by immunoSEQ multiplex PCR; TCRdb keeps only in-frame clonotypes and omits some of them. The sample records roughly 180,000 clones, approximately 84% being singletons. Sequencing was done on a sample of PBMCs or T cells enriched from blood (not recorded which). The receptors stem from a woman between 40 and 50 years old with acute COVID-19.

The chain has TRBV18 and TRBJ2-1; D is unclear. Trimming shortened V by 0 bases and J by 3 bases, and 12 bases separated the two germline ends. The CDR3 has 16 amino acids. In germline, CDR1 is KGHSH, CDR2 LQKENI. The CDR3 DNA follows: TGTGCCAGCTCACCACCTAGGAGTCTGAACTACAATGAGCAGTTCTTC. Translation: CASSPPRSLNYNEQFF.

This chain connects TRBV30 to TRBJ2-5; no clear D gene. Germline lookup yields CDR1 GTSNPN and CDR2 SVGIG (reference sequence). The germline V and J ends were trimmed by 3 bases and 4 bases, with 12 bases remaining between them. The CDR3 has 13 amino acids. DNA for the CDR3: TGTGCCTGGAGGGCGCCGGGTCGAGAGACCCAGTACTTC. This codes for CAWRAPGRETQYF.

This clone was seen a few times. V is TRBV19 and J is TRBJ2-7, with a tentative D call TRBD2 (6 bases). The germline V gene has CDR1 LNHDA and CDR2 SQIVND (reference sequence). V lost 6 bases to trimming and J lost 7 bases, with 13 bases between them. The CDR3 length is 12 residues. The CDR3 DNA is TGTGCCAGTAGCGGCGGAGGGATGGAGCAGTACTTC. Protein sequence: CASSGGGMEQYF.

The V gene is TRBV19, the J gene TRBJ1-4; TRBD1 agrees at 8 bases. Germline-derived CDR1 and CDR2 are LNHDA and SQIVND (reference sequence). Trimming cost V 5 bases and J 4 bases; bases outside gene matches: 3. This CDR3 is built from 14 residues. The CDR3 DNA reads as TGTGCCAGTAGTCGGACAGGGTTTAATGAAAAACTGTTTTTT. Amino acid sequence: CASSRTGFNEKLFF.

The rearrangement uses TRBV11-3 and TRBJ2-1; 7 positions agree with TRBD2. Per the germline V gene, CDR1 is SGHNT and CDR2 is YENEEA. The trim removed 5 bases at V and 2 bases at J, leaving 9 bases unmatched. The CDR3 totals 16 residues. The CDR3 coding sequence is TGTGCCAGCAGCCCCCATGGCGGGAGCACCTACAATGAGCAGTTCTTC. Translated: CASSPHGGSTYNEQFF.

The rearrangement uses TRBV7-9 and TRBJ1-5; D not resolved. The V end lost 0 bases, the J end lost 7 bases, and 10 bases lay between the germline ends. The CDR3 totals 14 residues. Germline V gene lookup returns CDR1 SEHNR and CDR2 FQNEAQ (reference sequence). The chain's CDR3 is CASSLAGLNQPQHF. The CDR3 nucleotides are TGTGCCAGCAGCTTAGCCGGACTCAACCAGCCCCAGCATTTT.

The rearrangement links TRBV19 to TRBJ2-3; tentatively, D is TRBD2 (6 bases). This CDR3 has 15 amino acids. The germline V and J ends were trimmed by 10 bases and 4 bases, with 21 bases remaining between them. Germline CDR1 reads LNHDA; CDR2 reads SQIVND (reference sequence). DNA of the CDR3: TGTGCCACCGGGAGAGGGTACGGGAGAGCAGATACGCAGTATTTT. Translation: CATGRGYGRADTQYF.

This clone was observed a few times. The V and J genes are TRBV3-1 (or the pseudogene TRBV3-2) and TRBJ2-5; 13 positions agree with TRBD2. This CDR3 has 17 residues. Trimming removed 2 bases from V and 5 bases from J; junction bases left unmatched: 8. CDR1 is LGHDT, CDR2 YNNKEL, per germline (reference sequence). CDR3 in amino acids: CASSQRATSGRRETQYF. The CDR3 bases are TGTGCCAGCAGCCAACGAGCGACTAGCGGGAGGCGGGAGACCCAGTACTTC.

The J gene is TRBJ2-1, the V gene TRBV7-3, with D possibly TRBD2 on 6 matching bases. Germline CDR1 SGHTA, CDR2 FQGTGA. The CDR3 is made up of 13 amino acids. The V end lost 3 bases, the J end lost 5 bases, and 8 bases lay between the germline ends. The CDR3 DNA follows: TGTGCCAGCAGCTTCGGCGGGAACAATGAGCAGTTCTTC. Translation: CASSFGGNNEQFF.

The chain has TRBV5-1 and TRBJ1-1; the D gene is possibly TRBD1 (6 bases). V lost 3 bases, J lost 8 bases, and 14 bases lay in between. Germline assignment: CDR1 SGHRS and CDR2 YFSETQ. The CDR3 is 13 residues long. The CDR3 DNA reads as TGCGCCAGCAGCTCGATCGGGACACCCGAAGCTTTCTTT. Translated: CASSSIGTPEAFF. Full variable domain (missing parts from reference TRBV5-1 and TRBJ1-1): KAGVTQTPRYLIKTRGQQVTLSCSPISGHRSVSWYQQTPGQGLQFLFEYFSETQRNKGNFPGRFSGRQFSNSRSEMNVSTLELGDSALYLCASSSIGTPEAFFGQGTRLTVV.

The count of this clone is one. This chain links TRBV27 with TRBJ1-6; the D gene is possibly TRBD1 (6 bases). CDR1 MNHEY and CDR2 SMNVEV come from the germline V gene (reference sequence). V was shortened by 8 bases and J by 0 bases, with 14 bases between the two germline ends. The length of the CDR3 is 16 residues. The DNA for the CDR3 is TGTGCCAGCGGGATGGACAGCCACTCCTATAATTCACCCCTCCACTTT. This encodes CASGMDSHSYNSPLHF.

This rearrangement joins TRBV5-3 to TRBJ2-3; the match to TRBD2 covers 16 bases. TRBV5-3 is sorted into the ORF group, with uncertain function. Germline trimming cut 6 bases from V and 0 bases from J; bases unmatched to any gene: 10. The CDR3 has 19 amino acids. The CDR3 protein is CARTKGGTSGRASTDTQYF. The CDR3 DNA sequence: TGTGCCAGAACCAAAGGAGGGACTAGCGGGAGGGCTAGCACAGATACGCAGTATTTT.

The chain has TRBV5-1 and TRBJ1-1; 8 positions match TRBD1. The ends lost 0 bases at V and 6 bases at J; junction bases unmatched: 4. In germline, CDR1 is SGHRS, CDR2 YFSETQ. This CDR3 comprises 14 residues. The CDR3 sequence is CASSLAGQEPEAFF. The CDR3 nucleotides read TGCGCCAGCAGCTTGGCGGGACAGGAACCTGAAGCTTTCTTT.

This clone was seen a single time. The V gene is TRBV4-1, the J gene TRBJ2-1, with unresolved D. The germline gives CDR1 MGHRA, CDR2 YSYEKL. The CDR3 extends over 16 amino acids. V was cut by 1 base and J by 0 bases, with 10 bases left in between. CDR3 protein: CASSQVIGDSYNEQFF. CDR3 bases: TGCGCCAGCAGCCAAGTAATAGGAGACTCCTACAATGAGCAGTTCTTC.